One sample yielded the 15 T cell receptor beta chains listed below, sequenced in a study of technical replicates of blood from a few donors. Sequencing used immunoSEQ multiplex PCR; TCRdb keeps in-frame clones, though not all of them. In the table there are about 73,000 clones, roughly 90% of which are singletons. Sequencing input: PBMCs. Receptors originate from a human donor in good health. Some clones in this sample may be carry-over from other donors' samples.

This rearrangement joins TRBV6-1 to TRBJ1-1; D is possibly TRBD1 (6 bases). Trimming pared 3 bases from V and 2 bases from J, leaving 7 bases between. The CDR3 totals 13 residues. The germline V gene encodes CDR1 MNHNS and CDR2 SASEGT. The chain's CDR3 is CASSDRGNTEAFF. DNA for the CDR3: TGTGCCAGCAGTGACAGGGGCAACACTGAAGCTTTCTTT.

This chain joins TRBV2 and TRBJ1-4; D unclear. The CDR3 spans 14 residues. V was trimmed by 6 bases and J by 8 bases, leaving 16 bases between them. CDR1 is SNHLY and CDR2 is FYNNEI in the germline V gene. The CDR3: CASRSTPLSEKLFF. As DNA, the CDR3 is TGTGCCAGCAGATCTACTCCCTTATCGGAAAAACTGTTTTTT.

The CDR3 sequence: CAWSRDSYTGELFF. The CDR3, as DNA: TGTGCCTGGAGTCGGGACTCATACACCGGGGAGCTGTTTTTT. V is TRBV30 and J is TRBJ2-2; D may be TRBD2 (6 bases). The length of the CDR3 is 14 residues. V was cut by 2 bases and J by 3 bases, with 10 bases left in between. CDR1 and CDR2 from the germline V gene are GTSNPN and SVGIG (reference sequence). Supplemented by reference TRBV30 and TRBJ2-2, the full variable domain reads SQTIHQWPATLVQPVGSPLSLECTVEGTSNPNLYWYRQAAGRGLQLLFYSVGIGQISSEVPQNLSASRPQDRQFILSSKKLLLSDSGFYLCAWSRDSYTGELFFGEGSRLTVL.

V usage is TRBV7-2 and J usage is TRBJ2-1; 11 bases align to TRBD1. Germline V gives CDR1 SGHTA, CDR2 FQGNSA. V dropped 1 base and J dropped 8; count of bases not matched to a gene: 7. The CDR3 loop spans 16 amino acids. The DNA for the CDR3 is TGTGCCAGCAGCTTAGTAGGAGGACAGGGGGCACATGAGCAGTTCTTC. It yields the protein CASSLVGGQGAHEQFF.

The V gene is TRBV4-2, the J gene TRBJ1-3; D ambiguous. The length of the CDR3 is 15 residues. V was trimmed by 4 bases and J by 7 bases, leaving 17 bases between them. The V gene's germline CDR1 is LGHNA and CDR2 YNFKEQ. This CDR3 reads CASSRTGPSGNTIYF. In DNA, the CDR3 is TGTGCCAGCAGCCGGACCGGGCCCAGCGGGAACACCATATATTTT.

CDR3 in DNA: TGTGCCAGCAGCTTAGACGGGACTCGCACAGATACGCAGTATTTT. Residues: CASSLDGTRTDTQYF. V is TRBV7-2 and J is TRBJ2-3; perhaps TRBD2 as D (6 bases). Trimming pared 1 base from V and 1 base from J, leaving 9 bases between. Germline assignment: CDR1 SGHTA and CDR2 FQGNSA. The CDR3 is 15 amino acids.

This chain's CDR3 is CASSSQGIGYGYTF. The DNA for the CDR3 is TGTGCCAGCTCATCCCAGGGGATTGGATATGGCTACACCTTC. The gene calls are TRBV18 and TRBJ1-2; D might be TRBD1 (6 bases). Germline values: CDR1 KGHSH, CDR2 LQKENI. This CDR3 spans 14 amino acids. The V and J ends lost 5 bases and 5 bases respectively, with 15 bases between them.

This rearrangement joins TRBV4-1 to TRBJ1-1; no definite D call. Germline V gene sequence: CDR1 MGHRA, CDR2 YSYEKL. CDR3 length: 15 amino acids. The V and J ends lost 6 bases and 1 base respectively, with 15 bases between them. The CDR3 here is CASRPTFDKNTEAFF. For the CDR3, the DNA is TGCGCCAGCAGGCCCACTTTTGACAAGAACACTGAAGCTTTCTTT.

This clone was detected only once. The chain couples TRBV4-1 to TRBJ1-3; the D is unclear. This CDR3 comprises 19 residues. V was pared by 4 bases and J by 0 bases, with 22 bases between. Germline CDR1 and CDR2: MGHRA and YSYEKL. The CDR3 region has the DNA TGCGCCAGCAGCCCCCTTTTAGGTGCCCGCACTATCTCTGGAAACACCATATATTTT. It is translated as CASSPLLGARTISGNTIYF.

The gene calls are TRBV4-3 and TRBJ2-2; 14 nucleotides match TRBD2. Per the germline V gene, CDR1 is LGHNA and CDR2 is YSLEER. With V trimmed by 5 bases and J by 7 bases, 6 bases remained unmatched. This CDR3 spans 16 amino acids. The CDR3 spells CASSWGLAGVGGELFF. In DNA form, the CDR3 reads TGCGCCAGCAGCTGGGGACTAGCGGGAGTTGGCGGGGAGCTGTTTTTT.

The chain has TRBV6-5 and TRBJ1-2, with TRBD1 identical over 7 bases. There are 14 residues in the CDR3. V was pared by 6 bases and J by 1 base, with 5 bases of the junction left unmatched. Germline CDR1 is MNHEY and CDR2 is SVGAGI. CDR3 amino acids: CASRGTAFNYGYTF. CDR3 nucleotides: TGTGCCAGCAGGGGGACAGCATTTAACTATGGCTACACCTTC.

This clone was picked up a small number of times. For the CDR3, the DNA is TGTGCCACCAGCAGAGATCAGGGCAGCCTAGAGACCCAGTACTTC. This sequence encodes CATSRDQGSLETQYF. The genes are TRBV15 and TRBJ2-5, with D possibly being TRBD1 (5 bases). Trimming pared 0 bases from V and 4 bases from J, leaving 12 bases between. CDR3 length: 15 residues. Per germline, CDR1 LNHNV and CDR2 YYDKDF (reference sequence). Looking up the rest from reference TRBV15 and TRBJ2-5 gives the full variable domain: DAMVIQNPRYQVTQFGKPVTLSCSQTLNHNVMYWYQQKSSQAPKLLFHYYDKDFNNEADTPDNFQSRRPNTSFCFLDIRSPGLGDTAMYLCATSRDQGSLETQYFGPGTRLLVL.

The chain recombines TRBV23-1 with TRBJ2-7; possible D gene TRBD2, 6 bases. TRBV23-1 qualifies as an ORF whose function is uncertain. This CDR3 spans 15 amino acids. Trimming cost V 0 bases and J 1 base, with 10 bases left between them. CDR3 in DNA: TGCGCCAGCAGTCAATCCCGCGCGGGGTCCTACGAGCAGTACTTC. Translated, it gives CASSQSRAGSYEQYF.

This clone turned up a few times. V usage is TRBV12-5 and J usage is TRBJ2-7; D not certain. This CDR3 spans 15 amino acids. Germline CDR1 is LGHNT and CDR2 is FRNRAP. V dropped 2 bases and J dropped 0 bases, with 11 bases sitting between them. In nucleotides, the CDR3 is TGTGCTAGTGGTTTGTTGGGCTTCCTCTCCTACGAGCAGTACTTC. Its protein product is CASGLLGFLSYEQYF.

V usage is TRBV6-5 and J usage is TRBJ1-2; D is unclear. The CDR3 consists of 13 residues. Germline loops: CDR1 MNHEY, CDR2 SVGAGI. The V gene lost 5 bases and the J gene lost 4 bases, with 11 bases spanning the gap. The CDR3 region is CASSAGRSYGYTF. The CDR3 region has the DNA TGTGCCAGCAGTGCCGGGAGATCCTATGGCTACACCTTC.